This record covers a single TCR beta chain. Naive-designated CD8 cells lacked CD45RO, were positively enriched for CCR7, and omitted terminally differentiated effector memory CD45RA+ cells. Here immunoSEQ multiplex PCR was the method, and the copy in TCRdb shows in-frame clones only, minus some. There are millions of clones in the sample; more than 85% occur only once, and 1.5% to 2% lies in the top ten. The data were taken from a study of shared clonotypes between healthy human individuals. Study summary: Per donor, three plates held CD4 naive cells, three held CD4 memory, two held CD8 naive and one held CD8 memory.

The germline V gene has CDR1 LGHNA and CDR2 YNFKEQ. Unmatched junction bases numbered 6, after V lost 5 bases and J lost 1 base. This CDR3 is 17 amino acids long. This rearrangement joins TRBV4-2 to TRBJ2-2, with 11 bases fitting TRBD2. Sequencing used naive CD8+ T cells from PBMCs. This clonotype was obtained from a man aged 18-30 years in good health. Some clones in this sample may be carry-over from other donors' samples. The CDR3 DNA is TGTGCCAGCAGCTCAGTCCTAGCGGGAGGGAACACCGGGGAGCTGTTTTTT. Its protein is CASSSVLAGGNTGELFF.